What follows are 13 T cell receptor beta chains derived from one specimen sequenced in a study of blood T cell repertoires in COVID-19. Generated by immunoSEQ multiplex PCR, the TCRdb table keeps only in-frame clones and is missing some. The sample has 150,000 to 200,000 clones; about 78% are singletons. Sequences were obtained from PBMCs or T cells enriched from blood (not recorded which). The receptors shown here come from a woman aged 45-65 years who had recovered from COVID-19.

This clone was recorded many times. This chain links TRBV9 with TRBJ1-5; 7 positions match TRBD1. This CDR3 is built from 20 residues. CDR1 is SGDLS and CDR2 is YYNGEE in the germline V gene. With 3 bases clipped from V and 4 bases from J, the junction kept 22 bases outside the gene matches. As DNA, the CDR3 is TGTGCCAGCAGCGCAGGCGAGGGACAGACACGATTAATTGGAAATCAGCCCCAGCATTTT. Its protein is CASSAGEGQTRLIGNQPQHF.

J is TRBJ2-7 and V is TRBV2, with D tentatively TRBD1 (5 bases). CDR1 is SNHLY, CDR2 FYNNEI, per germline. The V end was cut by 8 bases, the J end by 3 bases, with 14 bases between. This CDR3 is built from 13 residues. CDR3 sequence: CASAQGRDYEQYF. Here the CDR3 DNA reads TGTGCCAGCGCTCAGGGTAGAGACTACGAGCAGTACTTC.

This clone appeared a few times. This chain uses TRBV6-2 or TRBV6-3 with TRBJ2-2; D is undetermined. The CDR3 runs 13 residues. The germline gives CDR1 MNHEY, CDR2 SVGEGT. Trimming removed 0 bases at V and 5 bases at J, with 4 bases between. The CDR3: CASSYSRTGELFF. CDR3 sequence (DNA): TGTGCCAGCAGTTACTCTCGGACCGGGGAGCTGTTTTTT.

The CDR3 coding sequence is TGTGCCAGCAGCTTAGCCGTTGGGACAGCGGGGGGAAAACTGTTTTTT. This translates into CASSLAVGTAGGKLFF. The gene calls are TRBV7-2 and TRBJ1-4; 7 bases line up with TRBD1. Germline V gene lookup returns CDR1 SGHTA and CDR2 FQGNSA. V was clipped by 0 bases and J by 10 bases; unmatched bases: 11. CDR3 size: 16 residues.

This clone was seen a handful of times. The chain links TRBV12-3 or TRBV12-4 to TRBJ1-2; D is undetermined. V gave up 9 bases and J gave up 4 bases, with 12 bases separating them. The CDR3 is 12 residues long. CDR3 in amino acids: CASSSGGYGYTF. In nucleotides, the CDR3 is TGTGCCAGTTCCTCCGGAGGCTATGGCTACACCTTC.

The genes are TRBV3-1 (or the pseudogene TRBV3-2) and TRBJ1-6, with 8 positions matching TRBD1. V lost 0 bases and J lost 8; bases outside the gene matches: 6. Per germline, CDR1 LGHDT and CDR2 YNNKEL (reference sequence). This CDR3 spans 16 amino acids. CDR3 DNA sequence: TGTGCCAGCAGCCAAGAAAGGTCCAGGGGGCATTCACCCCTCCACTTT. Its translation: CASSQERSRGHSPLHF.

The rearrangement joins TRBV5-1 to TRBJ2-5; D is unresolved. Germline V gene data show CDR1 as SGHRS and CDR2 as YFSETQ. V shed 3 bases and J shed 5 bases, with 11 bases lying between them. The CDR3 runs to 13 residues. The chain's CDR3 is CASSSQSSETQYF. The CDR3 bases are TGCGCCAGCAGCTCACAGTCGAGCGAGACCCAGTACTTC.

The sample holds one count of this clone. The genes are TRBV13 and TRBJ2-1; D not resolved. The germline V and J ends were trimmed by 6 bases and 6 bases, with 12 bases remaining between them. Germline V gives CDR1 PRHDT, CDR2 FYEKMQ (reference sequence). There are 13 residues in the CDR3. The CDR3 sequence: CASSRLARNEQFF. The CDR3 nucleotides read TGTGCCAGCAGTAGATTAGCTCGCAATGAGCAGTTCTTC.

The gene calls are TRBV27 and TRBJ1-2, with TRBD1 matching 9 bases. This CDR3 has 13 amino acids. Unmatched junction bases numbered 4, after V lost 5 bases and J lost 6 bases. Germline CDR1 is MNHEY and CDR2 is SMNVEV (reference sequence). Here the CDR3 DNA reads TGTGCCAGCAGTCAACAGGGGGCAGATGGCTACACCTTC. This sequence encodes CASSQQGADGYTF.

This clone was observed a single time. A junction end diverges from the germline sequence, so it may reflect a read error. The rearrangement joins TRBV28 to TRBJ2-7; perhaps TRBD1 as D (5 bases). Per germline, CDR1 MDHEN and CDR2 SYDVKM. The CDR3 is 11 amino acids. CDR3 sequence (DNA): TGTGCCAGCAGTTTCAAAGGGGTTTGTGACTTC. Translating gives CASSFKGVCDF.

This clone turned up a few times. J is TRBJ2-7 and V is TRBV7-6; 8 bases fit TRBD2. The V gene's germline CDR1 is SGHVS and CDR2 FNYEAQ. The CDR3 spans 15 residues. V trimming: 5 bases; J trimming: 6 bases; junction bases outside the gene matches: 12. CDR3 in DNA: TGTGCCAGCAGCCCGCCAGCGGGAGTGTTTGGCGAGCAGTACTTC. Its translation: CASSPPAGVFGEQYF.

In this sample, this clone turned up once. The chain joins TRBV19 to TRBJ1-2; 7 bases match TRBD1. CDR1 is LNHDA, CDR2 SQIVND, per germline (reference sequence). The CDR3 length is 13 residues. The trim removed 5 bases at V and 4 bases at J, leaving 4 bases unmatched. Here the CDR3 DNA reads TGTGCCAGTAGTTCGGGACAGTCCTATGGCTACACCTTC. Translation gives CASSSGQSYGYTF.

The chain has TRBV6-5 and TRBJ2-2; D may be TRBD1 (7 bases). The germline V gene has CDR1 MNHEY and CDR2 SVGAGI. This CDR3 region has 15 residues. Trimming took 4 bases from V and 6 from J, leaving 15 bases between them. CDR3 bases: TGTGCCAGCAGTTTACAGGGGACTCCCTCCGGGGAGCTGTTTTTT. Amino acids: CASSLQGTPSGELFF.